The 2 T cell receptor beta chains below were found in one sample sequenced in a study of siplizumab effects on memory and regulatory T cells. TCRdb's table, derived via immunoSEQ multiplex PCR, lists solely in-frame clones and lacks some. Of more than 60,000 clones listed, roughly 97% are singletons. The sample comprised naive CD8+ T cells sorted from blood. The receptors stem from a human donor in good health.

The gene calls are TRBV19 and TRBJ1-6, with TRBD1 as a possible D gene (5 bases). CDR3 size: 16 residues. Trimming stripped 3 bases from V and 0 bases from J, with 9 bases between. From germline, CDR1 is LNHDA and CDR2 SQIVND (reference sequence). This CDR3 reads CASSMVGGSYNSPLHF. CDR3 nucleotide sequence: TGTGCCAGTAGTATGGTTGGGGGCTCCTATAATTCACCCCTCCACTTT.

The chain carries TRBV4-3 and TRBJ1-5, with D hard to call. Germline V lookup: CDR1 LGHNA, CDR2 YSLEER. The CDR3 consists of 14 residues. V was pared by 0 bases and J by 2 bases, with 5 bases between. The CDR3 loop is CASSQDLGNQPQHF. The CDR3 DNA reads as TGCGCCAGCAGCCAAGATCTCGGCAATCAGCCCCAGCATTTT.